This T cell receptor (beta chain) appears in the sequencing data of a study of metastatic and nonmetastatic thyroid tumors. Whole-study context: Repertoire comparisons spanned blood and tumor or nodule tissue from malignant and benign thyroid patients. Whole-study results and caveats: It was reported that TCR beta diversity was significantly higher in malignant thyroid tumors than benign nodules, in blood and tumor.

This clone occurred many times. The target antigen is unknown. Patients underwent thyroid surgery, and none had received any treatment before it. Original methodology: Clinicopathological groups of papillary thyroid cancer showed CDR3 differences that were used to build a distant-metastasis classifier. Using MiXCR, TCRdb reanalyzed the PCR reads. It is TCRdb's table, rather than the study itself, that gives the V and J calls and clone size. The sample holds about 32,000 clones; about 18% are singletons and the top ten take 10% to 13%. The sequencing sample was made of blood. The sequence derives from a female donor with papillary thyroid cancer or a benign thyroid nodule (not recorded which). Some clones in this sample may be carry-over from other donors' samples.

CDR3 in DNA: TGCAGTGCTGCCGGGACAGCGCTCAATGAGCAGTTCTTC. Translating it yields CSAAGTALNEQFF. The chain joins TRBV20-1 to TRBJ2-1, with TRBD1 matching over 7 bases. The germline CDR1 and CDR2 sequences are DFQATT and SNEGSKA (reference sequence). The ends lost 5 bases at V and 6 bases at J; junction bases unmatched: 7. CDR3 length: 13 amino acids.